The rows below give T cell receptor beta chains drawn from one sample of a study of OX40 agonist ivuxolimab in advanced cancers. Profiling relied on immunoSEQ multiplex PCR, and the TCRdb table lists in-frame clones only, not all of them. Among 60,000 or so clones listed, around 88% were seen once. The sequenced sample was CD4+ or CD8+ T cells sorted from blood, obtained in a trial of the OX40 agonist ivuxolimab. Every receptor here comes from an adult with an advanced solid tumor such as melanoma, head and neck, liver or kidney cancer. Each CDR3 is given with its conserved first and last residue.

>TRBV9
CASSGTSKNTGELFF
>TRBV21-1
CASSPRLMDGNEKLFF
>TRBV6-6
CASSTDRVGAQYF
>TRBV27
CASSQVVSSAQYF
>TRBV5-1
CASSFGGPSNYGYTF
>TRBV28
CASRAGTYTEAFF
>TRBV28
CASSSGGPYEQYF
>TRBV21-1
CASVLRTVSGNTIYF
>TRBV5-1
CASSPRTGVQGSEQYF
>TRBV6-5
CASRTGDKEQYF
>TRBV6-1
CASSEPGILWSTEAFF
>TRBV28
CASSLSAAEAFF
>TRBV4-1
CASSLGPGRDGYTF
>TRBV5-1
CASSTTGALGEKLFF
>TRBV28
CASRDRGSEQYF
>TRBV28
CASTGLGGMNTEAFF
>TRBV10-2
CASSEVRARAFF
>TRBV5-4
CASSPSRDRNTEAFF
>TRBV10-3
CAISGGIGQQPQHF
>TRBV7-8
CASSQSTGKETQYF
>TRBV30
CAWSVLRVANEKLFF
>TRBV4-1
CASSRPDGREQFF
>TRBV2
CASAIGENRAGQYF
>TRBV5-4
CASSLFFRGDEQFF
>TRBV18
CASSPPVRGRIQSTNTGELFF
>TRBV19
CASSIRIDYGYTF
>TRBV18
CASSKLEQGGRVDTQYF
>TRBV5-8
CASSRSGVPTYEQYF
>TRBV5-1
CASSLWGGGEETQYF
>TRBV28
CASSPETAGGRYEQYF
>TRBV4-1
CASSQVTRSSGYGYTF
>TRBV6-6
CASSYGQGTWSYEQYF
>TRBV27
CASTNTGTSYNEQFF
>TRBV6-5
CASSGRGGQIYGYTF
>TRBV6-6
CASSWTGTNNYGYTF
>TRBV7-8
CASSQREATGELFF